The rows below give T cell receptor beta chains drawn from one sample of a study of metastatic and nonmetastatic thyroid tumors. TCRdb re-called clones from the PCR reads using MiXCR. The sample yields roughly 30,000 clones, approximately 11% seen once. Input material: blood. Receptor source: a female donor with papillary thyroid cancer or a benign thyroid nodule (not recorded which). Some clones in this sample may be carry-over from other donors' samples. Both conserved end residues are part of each CDR3. A D gene is named only where the DNA matches it firmly. Where a row states a size, it is once, few, many or the class of an expanded clone; other rows omit it.

length | D | size | J | V | DNA | CDR3
15 | TRBD2 | many | TRBJ2-7 | TRBV7-9 | TGTGCCAGCAGCAAAGATTGGACTAGTCAATACGAGCAGTACTTC | CASSKDWTSQYEQYF
14 | NA | many | TRBJ2-5 | TRBV6-1 | TGTGCCAGCAGTGAAGGGAGGGGCTGGGAGACCCAGTACTTC | CASSEGRGWETQYF
14 | NA | many | TRBJ1-2 | TRBV30 | TGTGCCTGGAGGGAAGGGAATCCTTCCTATGGCTACACCTTC | CAWREGNPSYGYTF
14 | NA | NA | TRBJ2-7 | TRBV11-2 | TGTGCCAGCAGACGGGGTGCTAGCGACTACGAGCAGTACTTC | CASRRGASDYEQYF
16 | NA | many | TRBJ1-2 | TRBV4-3 | TGCGCCAGCAGCCAAGGGTTTGGGGGCGAAGGCCATGGCTACACCTTC | CASSQGFGGEGHGYTF
15 | NA | many | TRBJ2-7 | TRBV2 | TGTGCCAGCAGGGCGAGAGGGTCAGTGGACTACGAGCAGTACTTC | CASRARGSVDYEQYF
15 | NA | many | TRBJ2-1 | TRBV5-5 | TGTGCCAGCAGCTTGTTCGGGGGTGATTACAATGAGCAGTTCTTC | CASSLFGGDYNEQFF
15 | NA | many | TRBJ2-2 | TRBV27 | TGTGCCAGCAAGATTAGTGGGACGCCCACCGGGGAGCTGTTTTTT | CASKISGTPTGELFF
12 | TRBD2 | many | TRBJ2-1 | TRBV30 | TGTGCCTGGGTTCTAGCGGGAGGCCGCCCGCTCTTC | CAWVLAGGRPLF
15 | NA | many | TRBJ1-3 | TRBV4-1 | TGCGCCAGCAGCCAAGTTCCGGGTTTTGGAAACACCATATATTTT | CASSQVPGFGNTIYF
11 | NA | many | TRBJ1-1 | TRBV7-2 | TGTGCCAGCAGCCTCAACACTGAAGCTTTCTTT | CASSLNTEAFF
15 | TRBD2 | many | TRBJ2-1 | TRBV12-3/TRBV12-4 | TGTGCCAGCAGCTTTACTAGCGGGGGGGGGAATGAGCAGTTCTTC | CASSFTSGGGNEQFF
19 | TRBD2 | NA | TRBJ2-1 | TRBV28 | TGTGCCAGCCGTAAGTGGGGGGGGGCGGGAGGGGTCTCCTACAATGAGCAGTTCTTC | CASRKWGGAGGVSYNEQFF
15 | NA | few | TRBJ2-3 | TRBV10-3 | TGTGCCACAGAACAACAGGGGACTCCCACAGATACGCAGTATTTT | CATEQQGTPTDTQYF
15 | TRBD2 | many | TRBJ2-1 | TRBV20-1 | TGCAGTGCTAGAGTGGGGACTAGCGGATACAATGAGCAGTTCTTC | CSARVGTSGYNEQFF
14 | NA | many | TRBJ2-5 | TRBV9 | TGTGCCAGCAGCGTCCAGGGACTGAAAGAGACCCAGTACTTC | CASSVQGLKETQYF
13 | NA | many | TRBJ1-5 | TRBV4-3 | TGCGCCAGCAGCCAAGATTTACGGCAGCCCCAGCATTTT | CASSQDLRQPQHF
13 | NA | many | TRBJ1-2 | TRBV20-1 | TGCAGTGCTCTCCTCGAGGGGAGCTATGGCTACACCTTC | CSALLEGSYGYTF
14 | TRBD1 | many | TRBJ2-1 | TRBV20-1 | TGCAGTGCTAGAGATCTGACAGGGGGCTTTGAGCAGTTCTTC | CSARDLTGGFEQFF
17 | TRBD1 | NA | TRBJ1-2 | TRBV7-2 | TGTGCCAGCAGCATAAGCGCAACTAACAGGGGACGCTATGGCTACACCTTC | CASSISATNRGRYGYTF
15 | TRBD1 | many | TRBJ2-1 | TRBV11-1 | TGTGCCAGCAGCTCGGCCAGGACAGGGGACAATGAGCAGTTCTTC | CASSSARTGDNEQFF
11 | NA | many | TRBJ2-7 | TRBV7-9 | TGTGCCAGCAGCTTAGGGGTCGAGCAGTACTTC | CASSLGVEQYF
15 | NA | few | TRBJ1-4 | TRBV15 | TGTTTCACCCAGCGTGTCAGGGCAACTAATGAAAAACTGTTTTTT | CFTQRVRATNEKLFF
14 | NA | many | TRBJ1-1 | TRBV27 | TGTGCCAGCAGTTTGTATGACGAGAACACTGAAGCTTTCTTT | CASSLYDENTEAFF
15 | NA | NA | TRBJ1-1 | TRBV7-6 | TGTGCCAGCAGCATCGAAGCGGGGGGCGGCACTGAAGCTTTCTTT | CASSIEAGGGTEAFF
16 | TRBD1 | many | TRBJ2-3 | TRBV4-1 | TGCGCCAGCAGCCAAAAAACAGGGGCCACTACAGATACGCAGTATTTT | CASSQKTGATTDTQYF
16 | TRBD2 | NA | TRBJ2-1 | TRBV15 | TGTGCCACCAGCAGGGCCTCGGGACTAGCGGGAGTTGAGCAGTTCTTC | CATSRASGLAGVEQFF
13 | NA | many | TRBJ2-5 | TRBV6-1 | TGTGCCAGCAGTGAAACTTTAGAAGAGACCCAGTACTTC | CASSETLEETQYF
15 | TRBD2 | many | TRBJ2-1 | TRBV7-9 | TGTGCCAGCAGCTTAGTTGCGGGAGTGGGCAATGAGCAGTTCTTC | CASSLVAGVGNEQFF
15 | NA | few | TRBJ2-7 | TRBV6-1 | TGTGCCAGCAGCAAGAAACAGGGAGGGCCCGACGAGCAGTACTTC | CASSKKQGGPDEQYF
13 | NA | few | TRBJ2-3 | TRBV24-1 | TGTGCCACCAGTGAACCCGGGGCAGATACGCAGTATTTT | CATSEPGADTQYF
14 | TRBD2 | many | TRBJ2-3 | TRBV27 | TGTGCCAGCAGTACTAGCGGGAGCACAGATACGCAGTATTTT | CASSTSGSTDTQYF
13 | NA | once | TRBJ1-1 | TRBV4-2 | TGTCCCAGCAGCCAATCGTTCCAGTATGAAGCTTTCTTT | CPSSQSFQYEAFF
15 | NA | many | TRBJ2-1 | TRBV5-1 | TGCGCCAGCAGCGTTATGTCCCGGCGGGACAATGAGCAGTTCTTC | CASSVMSRRDNEQFF
14 | TRBD1 | many | TRBJ2-1 | TRBV28 | TGTGCCAGCAGTCCCGGGACAGGGGGCCCAGAGCAGTTCTTC | CASSPGTGGPEQFF
13 | TRBD1 | many | TRBJ2-1 | TRBV30 | TGTGCCTGGAGCCGCACAGGGGTCGAAGAGCAGTTCTTC | CAWSRTGVEEQFF
15 | TRBD1 | few | TRBJ1-5 | TRBV28 | TGTGCCAGCAGCCGTGACAGGGCTTCCAATCAGCCCCAGCATTTT | CASSRDRASNQPQHF
16 | TRBD2 | NA | TRBJ2-7 | TRBV6-2/TRBV6-3 | TGTGCCAGCAGCACTCCCTCACTAGCGGGAGATACCGAGCAGTACTTC | CASSTPSLAGDTEQYF
13 | TRBD1 | many | TRBJ1-1 | TRBV11-2 | TGTGCCAGCAGCGGCCGGCGGACAGGATTGGCTTTCTTT | CASSGRRTGLAFF
18 | TRBD2 | many | TRBJ2-2 | TRBV4-1 | TGCGCCAGCAGCGGGCGGACTAGCGGGAGGTTGGACACCGGGGAGCTGTTTTTT | CASSGRTSGRLDTGELFF
14 | NA | many | TRBJ1-2 | TRBV30 | TGTGCCTGGAGTCAAGCCGGGGTACCCAATGGCTACACCTTC | CAWSQAGVPNGYTF
12 | NA | NA | TRBJ2-3 | TRBV5-1 | TGCGCCAGCAGCTTTGACACCTTTACGCAGTATTTT | CASSFDTFTQYF
14 | TRBD2 | many | TRBJ2-5 | TRBV10-3 | TGTGCCATCTCGCAACGGGAGGGCCAAGAGACCCAGTACTTC | CAISQREGQETQYF
13 | NA | NA | TRBJ1-1 | TRBV5-1 | TGCGCCAGCAGCTTGCGACCCAACACTGAAGCTTTCTTT | CASSLRPNTEAFF
15 | NA | NA | TRBJ2-3 | TRBV19 | TGTGCCAGTAGTATAAGGCCGGGGGCTATAGATACGCAGTATTTT | CASSIRPGAIDTQYF
19 | NA | many | TRBJ2-6 | TRBV7-2 | TGTGCCAGCAGCTTATGGGGGGGGCCTCAGAGCTCTGGGGCCAACGTCCTGACTTTC | CASSLWGGPQSSGANVLTF
16 | NA | NA | TRBJ2-3 | TRBV9 | TGTGCCAGCAGCGTAGTTGGCAGGGGTGACACAGGTACGCAGTATTTT | CASSVVGRGDTGTQYF
16 | NA | many | TRBJ2-6 | TRBV5-6 | TGTGCCAGCAGCTGGGGCTTTGGCTCTGGGGCCAACGTCCTGACTTTC | CASSWGFGSGANVLTF
15 | NA | many | TRBJ1-1 | TRBV11-3 | TGTGCCAGCAGCTTATTGGGCAGTCAGAACACTGAAGCTTTCTTT | CASSLLGSQNTEAFF
13 | NA | many | TRBJ1-2 | TRBV11-3 | TGTGCCAGCAGCTTAGATCCCAGCCGTGGCTACACCTTC | CASSLDPSRGYTF
16 | TRBD2 | many | TRBJ2-7 | TRBV6-5 | TGTGCCAGCAGTTACGCGACTAGCGGGACGTCTGGCGAGCAGTACTTC | CASSYATSGTSGEQYF
14 | NA | many | TRBJ2-4 | TRBV18 | TGTGCCAGCTCTAATACACGGAGCAAAAACATTCAGTACTTC | CASSNTRSKNIQYF
16 | TRBD1 | few | TRBJ1-5 | TRBV6-1 | TGTGCCAGCAGTGATAAAGCGGGACAGGGTGATCAGCCCCAGCATTTT | CASSDKAGQGDQPQHF
13 | NA | NA | TRBJ2-7 | TRBV27 | TGTGCCAGCAGTTTAAACGTTGAAGACGAGCAGTACTTC | CASSLNVEDEQYF
15 | TRBD1 | many | TRBJ1-5 | TRBV15 | TGTGCCACCAGCAGGGACAGGGGGCTAGTGCAGCCCCAGCATTTT | CATSRDRGLVQPQHF